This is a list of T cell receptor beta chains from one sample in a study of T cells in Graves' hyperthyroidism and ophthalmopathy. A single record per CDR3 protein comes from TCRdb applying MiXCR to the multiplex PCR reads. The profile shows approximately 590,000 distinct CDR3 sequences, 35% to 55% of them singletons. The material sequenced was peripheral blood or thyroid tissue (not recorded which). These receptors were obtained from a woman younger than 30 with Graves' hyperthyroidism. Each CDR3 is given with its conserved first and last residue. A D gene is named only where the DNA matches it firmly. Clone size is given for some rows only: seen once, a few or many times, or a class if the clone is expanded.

CDR3: CASSLVSHLGMETQYF
DNA: TGTGCCAGCAGCTTAGTCTCACATTTGGGTATGGAGACCCAGTACTTC
D: NA
length: 16
V: TRBV7-9
J: TRBJ2-5
size: NA

CDR3: CASSLNQNQPQHF
DNA: TGTGCCAGCAGCCTAAACCAGAATCAGCCCCAGCATTTT
D: NA
length: 13
V: TRBV7-9
J: TRBJ1-5
size: many

CDR3: CASSRPGRSSYGYTF
DNA: TGTGCCAGCTCAAGACCGGGCAGGTCTAGCTATGGCTACACCTTC
D: NA
length: 15
V: TRBV25-1
J: TRBJ1-2
size: once

CDR3: CATSRELWDTQYF
DNA: TGTGCCACCAGTCGGGAGTTGTGGGATACGCAGTATTTT
D: NA
length: 13
V: TRBV24-1
J: TRBJ2-3
size: few

CDR3: CATARSSYEQYF
DNA: TGTGCCACAGCGCGAAGCTCCTACGAGCAGTACTTC
D: NA
length: 12
V: TRBV25-1
J: TRBJ2-7
size: NA

CDR3: CASSPGQSNYGYTF
DNA: TGTGCCAGCAGCCCGGGACAGTCCAACTATGGCTACACCTTC
D: TRBD1
length: 14
V: TRBV7-6
J: TRBJ1-2
size: many

CDR3: CASSKDRDSGANVLTF
DNA: TGTGCCAGTAGTAAGGACAGGGACTCTGGGGCCAACGTCCTGACTTTC
D: TRBD1
length: 16
V: TRBV19
J: TRBJ2-6
size: few

CDR3: CASSFNEQTQYF
DNA: TGTGCCAGCAGCTTCAACGAGCAGACCCAGTACTTC
D: NA
length: 12
V: TRBV7-2
J: TRBJ2-5
size: many

CDR3: CSVVWGQTQYF
DNA: TGCAGCGTTGTGTGGGGACAGACCCAGTACTTC
D: NA
length: 11
V: TRBV29-1
J: TRBJ2-5
size: many

CDR3: CASSSRDAQWAFF
DNA: TGTGCCAGCAGTTCCCGGGACGCCCAGTGGGCTTTCTTT
D: NA
length: 13
V: TRBV6-6
J: TRBJ1-1
size: few

CDR3: CATSRHPNTEAFF
DNA: TGTGCCACCAGCAGACACCCGAACACTGAAGCTTTCTTT
D: NA
length: 13
V: TRBV15
J: TRBJ1-1
size: NA

CDR3: CASRFSATGELFF
DNA: TGTGCCAGCAGATTTAGCGCAACCGGGGAGCTGTTTTTT
D: NA
length: 13
V: TRBV14
J: TRBJ2-2
size: NA

CDR3: CASSLETGRDSPLHF
DNA: TGTGCCAGCAGCTTAGAGACAGGGAGGGATTCACCCCTCCACTTT
D: TRBD1
length: 15
V: TRBV7-9
J: TRBJ1-6
size: many

CDR3: CASKIHEDYGYTF
DNA: TGTGCCAGTAAGATACATGAGGACTATGGCTACACCTTC
D: NA
length: 13
V: TRBV19
J: TRBJ1-2
size: NA

CDR3: CASSFPLGGSRHEQYF
DNA: TGCGCCAGCAGTTTCCCCCTCGGTGGGAGTAGGCACGAGCAGTACTTC
D: NA
length: 16
V: TRBV5-1
J: TRBJ2-7
size: NA

CDR3: CATSLDRAETQYF
DNA: TGTGCCACCAGTTTAGACAGGGCAGAGACCCAGTACTTC
D: TRBD1
length: 13
V: TRBV24-1
J: TRBJ2-5
size: NA

CDR3: CASSEGQVGRPQHF
DNA: TGTGCCAGCAGTGAAGGACAGGTGGGTCGGCCCCAGCATTTT
D: NA
length: 14
V: TRBV2
J: TRBJ1-5
size: few

CDR3: CASPKPTGNNSPLHF
DNA: TGTGCCAGCCCCAAACCGACAGGGAATAATTCACCCCTCCACTTT
D: TRBD1
length: 15
V: TRBV25-1
J: TRBJ1-6
size: NA

CDR3: CASSLMSKETQYF
DNA: TGTGCCAGCAGCTTGATGTCAAAGGAGACCCAGTACTTC
D: NA
length: 13
V: TRBV7-2
J: TRBJ2-5
size: few

CDR3: CASSEQGAEEQFF
DNA: TGTGCCAGCAGCGAACAGGGGGCCGAAGAGCAGTTCTTC
D: TRBD1
length: 13
V: TRBV9
J: TRBJ2-1
size: NA

CDR3: CSTDRDRGMDTQYF
DNA: TGCAGCACGGACCGGGACAGGGGAATGGATACGCAGTATTTT
D: TRBD1
length: 14
V: TRBV29-1
J: TRBJ2-3
size: NA

CDR3: CASSFAPAAEAFF
DNA: TGTGCCAGCAGTTTTGCCCCGGCCGCTGAAGCTTTCTTT
D: NA
length: 13
V: TRBV12-3/TRBV12-4
J: TRBJ1-1
size: few

CDR3: CASRDRGGYEQYF
DNA: TGTGCCAGCAGAGACAGGGGGGGGTACGAGCAGTACTTC
D: TRBD1
length: 13
V: TRBV2
J: TRBJ2-7
size: many

CDR3: CASHRGPQETQYF
DNA: TGTGCCAGCCACAGGGGGCCCCAAGAGACCCAGTACTTC
D: TRBD1
length: 13
V: TRBV2
J: TRBJ2-5
size: NA

CDR3: CASSNTGAPTEAFF
DNA: TGTGCCAGCAGCAACACAGGGGCCCCAACTGAAGCTTTCTTT
D: TRBD1
length: 14
V: TRBV9
J: TRBJ1-1
size: NA

CDR3: CATSRDTRENYGYTF
DNA: TGTGCCACCAGCAGAGATACGAGGGAAAACTATGGCTACACCTTC
D: NA
length: 15
V: TRBV15
J: TRBJ1-2
size: many

CDR3: CASSSGLAGGLETQYF
DNA: TGTGCCAGCAGTTCGGGACTAGCGGGAGGGTTAGAGACCCAGTACTTC
D: TRBD2
length: 16
V: TRBV25-1
J: TRBJ2-5
size: NA

CDR3: CSVRGEGPRETQHF
DNA: TGCAGCGTTAGGGGGGAGGGCCCTCGGGAGACCCAGCATTTT
D: NA
length: 14
V: TRBV29-1
J: TRBJ1-5
size: NA

CDR3: CARRDRDYGYTF
DNA: TGTGCCCGGAGGGACAGGGACTATGGCTACACCTTC
D: TRBD1
length: 12
V: TRBV25-1
J: TRBJ1-2
size: NA

CDR3: CASSLTGQGGQPQHF
DNA: TGTGCCAGCAGCTTAACGGGACAGGGAGGTCAGCCCCAGCATTTT
D: TRBD1
length: 15
V: TRBV7-2
J: TRBJ1-5
size: many

CDR3: CSVVSGTKGTTQYF
DNA: TGCAGCGTTGTCTCCGGGACTAAGGGTACGACCCAGTACTTC
D: TRBD2
length: 14
V: TRBV29-1
J: TRBJ2-5
size: few

CDR3: CASSYGQGSGGKLFF
DNA: TGTGCCAGCAGTTACGGACAGGGATCAGGCGGAAAACTGTTTTTT
D: TRBD1
length: 15
V: TRBV6-2/TRBV6-3
J: TRBJ1-4
size: NA

CDR3: CAISELREETQYF
DNA: TGTGCCATCAGTGAGTTGCGGGAGGAGACCCAGTACTTC
D: TRBD2
length: 13
V: TRBV10-3
J: TRBJ2-5
size: many

CDR3: CASSLDGLAGVVDTQYF
DNA: TGTGCCAGCAGCTTAGACGGGCTAGCGGGAGTAGTAGATACGCAGTATTTT
D: TRBD2
length: 17
V: TRBV7-2
J: TRBJ2-3
size: NA

CDR3: CASSQDRSSYNSPLHF
DNA: TGTGCCAGCAGCCAGGACCGAAGCTCCTATAATTCACCCCTCCACTTT
D: NA
length: 16
V: TRBV5-6
J: TRBJ1-6
size: NA

CDR3: CASSQTMGQPYEQYF
DNA: TGTGCCAGCAGCCAGACGATGGGACAGCCCTACGAGCAGTACTTC
D: TRBD1
length: 15
V: TRBV4-2
J: TRBJ2-7
size: NA

CDR3: CASSEYGTGDSNTEAFF
DNA: TGTGCCAGCAGTGAATATGGGACAGGGGATTCGAACACTGAAGCTTTCTTT
D: TRBD1
length: 17
V: TRBV2
J: TRBJ1-1
size: many

CDR3: CASSPSTARTGLDYGYTF
DNA: TGTGCCAGCAGCCCGAGTACCGCACGGACAGGTCTGGACTATGGCTACACCTTC
D: TRBD1
length: 18
V: TRBV7-9
J: TRBJ1-2
size: NA

CDR3: CASSAAIGLGYEQYF
DNA: TGTGCCAGCAGCGCAGCAATAGGACTAGGCTACGAGCAGTACTTC
D: TRBD2
length: 15
V: TRBV7-2
J: TRBJ2-7
size: once

CDR3: CASRWSGADTEAFF
DNA: TGCGCCAGCAGGTGGTCGGGGGCGGACACTGAAGCTTTCTTT
D: NA
length: 14
V: TRBV7-9
J: TRBJ1-1
size: NA

CDR3: CASSLVPRNEQYF
DNA: TGTGCCAGCAGCTTAGTTCCCAGGAACGAGCAGTACTTC
D: NA
length: 13
V: TRBV7-2
J: TRBJ2-7
size: NA

CDR3: CASSLKGSHGYTF
DNA: TGTGCCAGCAGCTTAAAAGGCAGCCATGGCTACACCTTC
D: NA
length: 13
V: TRBV7-8
J: TRBJ1-2
size: few

CDR3: CSLWGRGQETQYF
DNA: TGCAGCCTCTGGGGGCGGGGACAAGAGACCCAGTACTTC
D: NA
length: 13
V: TRBV20-1
J: TRBJ2-5
size: few

CDR3: CASSDRLAYEQYF
DNA: TGTGCCAGCAGTGATAGGCTAGCCTACGAGCAGTACTTC
D: NA
length: 13
V: TRBV2
J: TRBJ2-7
size: few